The TCR beta chain described here comes from a study of long-term antiretroviral therapy in people with HIV. Samples were assayed with immunoSEQ v3.0 at survey level. TCRdb's copy holds only in-frame clones and misses some; the assay was immunoSEQ multiplex PCR. The sample lists 30,000 or so clones; 80% to 95% were seen once. The CDR3 contains 16 residues. V gave up 0 bases and J gave up 5 bases; unmatched junction bases: 9. Germline CDR1 reads SGHRS; CDR2 reads YFSETQ. The material sequenced was unsorted PBMCs, taken about 5.5 years after starting antiretroviral therapy. This sequence originates from a woman between 40 and 50 years old with HIV. V is TRBV5-1 and J is TRBJ2-3; TRBD1 aligns across 7 bases. CDR3 in DNA: TGCGCCAGCAGCTTGGCCTCGGCAGGGGGAGAAGATACGCAGTATTTT. It codes for CASSLASAGGEDTQYF.